This T cell receptor (beta chain) appears in the sequencing data of a study of T cells in Graves' hyperthyroidism and ophthalmopathy. Findings and limits, study-wide: Appearing also in blood were most of the thyroid clonotypes expanded above 0.001. The model made its ophthalmopathy prediction, and onset followed a median around six months later.

Uncontrolled infection, other autoimmune disease, pregnancy or lactation led to exclusion. Diagnoses were established using clinical symptoms, serum thyroxine and TRAb, thyroid ultrasound and orbital computed tomography. Of note for this clonotype: Its antigen remains unidentified.

RNA transcripts were the template for amplifying TCR beta CDR3 regions. In the first-round RT-PCR of the TCR CDR3, the HTBI primer set was used. One entry per CDR3 protein, called by TCRdb with MiXCR from the multiplex PCR reads. Of about 520,000 distinct CDR3 sequences in the sample, roughly a quarter were seen once. Germline V lookup: CDR1 DFQATT, CDR2 SNEGSKA (reference sequence). J lost 4 bases, V lost 5 bases, and 8 bases had no gene match. The CDR3 length is 14 residues. This rearrangement joins TRBV20-1 to TRBJ2-7; 10 bases agree with TRBD2. Material: blood. The origin of this receptor is a woman aged 30 to 39 with Graves' ophthalmopathy. The CDR3, as DNA: TGCAGTGCTCCTGGACTAGCGGACTATTACGAGCAGTACTTC. It codes for CSAPGLADYYEQYF.